The rows below give T cell receptor beta chains drawn from one sample of a study of T cell changes during pregnancy in multiple sclerosis. Sequencing used immunoSEQ multiplex PCR; TCRdb keeps in-frame clones, though not all of them. The sample shows about 66,000 clones, about nine tenths of them seen only once. Specimen: peripheral blood, collected in the third trimester of pregnancy. These receptors came from a female donor with multiple sclerosis, enrolled in a pregnancy study. The CDR3 runs from the conserved cysteine through the conserved F or W. A D gene is named only where the DNA matches it firmly. Clone size is stated in some rows and not others, as once, few, many or a class when expanded.

V gene	D gene	J gene	clone size	CDR3 DNA	CDR3 protein
TRBV7-7	NA	TRBJ2-7	NA	TGTGCCAGCAGCATGGGCAGAACCTACGAGCAGTACTTC	CASSMGRTYEQYF
TRBV9	TRBD2	TRBJ2-1	NA	TGTGCCAGCAGCGTAGTTTTAGCGGGAGGTAATGAGCAGTTCTTC	CASSVVLAGGNEQFF
TRBV15	TRBD2	TRBJ2-1	once	TGTGCCACCAGCAGAGATAGGGCTAGCGGGAGTGAATCCTACAATGAGCAGTTCTTC	CATSRDRASGSESYNEQFF
TRBV4-2	TRBD2	TRBJ2-5	NA	TGTGCCAGCAGCCCCAGACCGGGAGGAAAACAAGAGACCCAGTACTTC	CASSPRPGGKQETQYF
TRBV4-2	NA	TRBJ2-3	NA	TGTGCCAGCAGCGAGACTAGTCCCTCTACAGATACGCAGTATTTT	CASSETSPSTDTQYF
TRBV10-2	NA	TRBJ1-6	NA	TGCGCCAGCAGTCCGAGTGGGTTCGGGGAGCGAAATTCACCCCTCCACTTT	CASSPSGFGERNSPLHF
TRBV11-1	NA	TRBJ2-3	NA	TGTGCCAGCAGCTTAGGCTCAGCGGCAGATACGCAGTATTTT	CASSLGSAADTQYF
TRBV4-2	NA	TRBJ2-1	NA	TGTGCCAGCAAGCGGGTCGGGAGCGGAAATGAGCAGTTCTTC	CASKRVGSGNEQFF
TRBV6-1	NA	TRBJ1-3	NA	TGTGCCAGCAGTCCCGCCGGGGGGAGAAACACCATATATTTT	CASSPAGGRNTIYF
TRBV5-1	TRBD1	TRBJ1-1	NA	TGCGCCAGCAGCTTTTCGACAGGGGTGAACACTGAAGCTTTCTTT	CASSFSTGVNTEAFF
TRBV7-9	TRBD1	TRBJ2-1	NA	TGTGCCAGCAGCCCCGGACAGGGGGGGAACAATGAGCAGTTCTTC	CASSPGQGGNNEQFF
TRBV6-6	TRBD1	TRBJ2-7	NA	TGTGCCAGCAGTTATCCCGGGACAGGAGGCTACGAGCAGTACTTC	CASSYPGTGGYEQYF
TRBV27	TRBD1	TRBJ2-1	NA	TGTGCCAGCAGCTACAGGGGCGTCCACAATGAGCAGTTCTTC	CASSYRGVHNEQFF
TRBV7-2	TRBD2	TRBJ2-5	NA	TGTGCCAGCAGCATGTTATCCGGGGGGGCTGGAGAGACCCAGTACTTC	CASSMLSGGAGETQYF
TRBV7-2	NA	TRBJ1-1	NA	TGTGCCAGCAGCCCGGCGGGGGCGACGGAAGCTTTCTTT	CASSPAGATEAFF
TRBV2	NA	TRBJ2-2	NA	TGTGCCAGCAGCGCCGAAGACAGGCAAATCACCGGGGAGCTGTTTTTT	CASSAEDRQITGELFF
TRBV18	NA	TRBJ2-3	once	TGTGCCAGCTCACCAGCGACTATAAGCACAGATACGCAGTATTTT	CASSPATISTDTQYF
TRBV7-2	NA	TRBJ2-5	NA	TGTGCCAGCAGCCGTACTAGCTCGTACCAAGAGACCCAGTACTTC	CASSRTSSYQETQYF